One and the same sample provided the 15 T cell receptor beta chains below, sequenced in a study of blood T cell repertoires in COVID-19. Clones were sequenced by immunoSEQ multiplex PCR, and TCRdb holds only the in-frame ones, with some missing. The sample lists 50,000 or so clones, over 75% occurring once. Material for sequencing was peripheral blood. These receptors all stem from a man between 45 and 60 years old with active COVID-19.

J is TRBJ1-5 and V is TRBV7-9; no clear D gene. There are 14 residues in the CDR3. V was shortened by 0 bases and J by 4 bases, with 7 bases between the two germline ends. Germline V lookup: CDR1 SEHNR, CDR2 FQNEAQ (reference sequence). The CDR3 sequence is CASSLATGNQPQHF. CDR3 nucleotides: TGTGCCAGCAGCTTAGCGACCGGGAATCAGCCCCAGCATTTT.

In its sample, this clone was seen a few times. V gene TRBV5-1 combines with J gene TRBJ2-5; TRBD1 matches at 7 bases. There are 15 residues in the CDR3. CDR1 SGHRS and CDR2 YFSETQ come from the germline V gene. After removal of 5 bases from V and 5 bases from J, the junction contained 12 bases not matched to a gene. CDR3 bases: TGCGCCAGCAGATTTGGAACAGGGGTAGGGGAGACCCAGTACTTC. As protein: CASRFGTGVGETQYF.

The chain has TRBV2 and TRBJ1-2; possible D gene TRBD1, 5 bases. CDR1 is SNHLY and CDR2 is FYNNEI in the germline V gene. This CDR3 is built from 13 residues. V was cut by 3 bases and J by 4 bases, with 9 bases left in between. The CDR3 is CASSDDDSYGYTF. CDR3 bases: TGTGCCAGCAGTGACGACGACAGCTATGGCTACACCTTC.

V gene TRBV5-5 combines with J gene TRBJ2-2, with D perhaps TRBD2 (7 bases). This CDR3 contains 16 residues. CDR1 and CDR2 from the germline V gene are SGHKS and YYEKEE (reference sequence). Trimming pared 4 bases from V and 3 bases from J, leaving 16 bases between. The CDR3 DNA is TGTGCCAGCAGCAATGGGGGGGCAGGGTACACCGGGGAGCTGTTTTTT. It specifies CASSNGGAGYTGELFF.

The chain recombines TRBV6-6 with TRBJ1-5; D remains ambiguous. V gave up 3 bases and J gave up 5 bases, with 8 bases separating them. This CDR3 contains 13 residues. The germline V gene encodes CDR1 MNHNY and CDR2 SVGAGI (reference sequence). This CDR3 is CASSYRFDQPQHF. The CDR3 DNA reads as TGTGCCAGCAGTTATCGGTTCGATCAGCCCCAGCATTTT.

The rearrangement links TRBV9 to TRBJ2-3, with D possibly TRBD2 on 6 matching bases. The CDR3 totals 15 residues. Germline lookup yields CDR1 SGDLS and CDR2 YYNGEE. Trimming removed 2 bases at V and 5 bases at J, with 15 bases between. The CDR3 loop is CASSVSGLPKDTQYF. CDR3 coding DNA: TGTGCCAGCAGCGTGTCCGGACTACCGAAAGATACGCAGTATTTT. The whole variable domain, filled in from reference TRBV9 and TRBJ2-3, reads DSGVTQTPKHLITATGQRVTLRCSPRSGDLSVYWYQQSLDQGLQFLIQYYNGEERAKGNILERFSAQQFPDLHSELNLSSLELGDSALYFCASSVSGLPKDTQYFGPGTRLTVL.

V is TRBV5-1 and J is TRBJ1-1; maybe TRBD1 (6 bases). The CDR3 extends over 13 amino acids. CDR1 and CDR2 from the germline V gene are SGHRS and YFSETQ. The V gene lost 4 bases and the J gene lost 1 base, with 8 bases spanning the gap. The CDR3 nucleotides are TGCGCCAGCAGCGGACAGCCGAACACTGAAGCTTTCTTT. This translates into CASSGQPNTEAFF.

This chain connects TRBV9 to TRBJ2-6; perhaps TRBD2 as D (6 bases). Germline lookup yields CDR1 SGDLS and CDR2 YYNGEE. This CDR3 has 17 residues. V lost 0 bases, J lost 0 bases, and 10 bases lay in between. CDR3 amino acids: CASSVVSGRSGANVLTF. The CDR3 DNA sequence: TGTGCCAGCAGCGTAGTAAGCGGGCGCTCTGGGGCCAACGTCCTGACTTTC.

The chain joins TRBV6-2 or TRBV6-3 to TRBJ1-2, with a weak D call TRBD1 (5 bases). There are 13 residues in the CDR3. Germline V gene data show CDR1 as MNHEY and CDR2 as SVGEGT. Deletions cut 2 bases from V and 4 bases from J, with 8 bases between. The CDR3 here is CASSYTTAYGYTF. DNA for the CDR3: TGTGCCAGCAGTTACACGACAGCCTATGGCTACACCTTC.

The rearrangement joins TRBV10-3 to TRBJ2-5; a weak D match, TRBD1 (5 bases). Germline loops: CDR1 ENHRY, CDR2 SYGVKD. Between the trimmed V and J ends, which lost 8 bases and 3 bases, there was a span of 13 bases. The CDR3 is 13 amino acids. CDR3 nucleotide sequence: TGTGCCATCGGGCAGGGATCAGAAGAGACCCAGTACTTC. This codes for CAIGQGSEETQYF.

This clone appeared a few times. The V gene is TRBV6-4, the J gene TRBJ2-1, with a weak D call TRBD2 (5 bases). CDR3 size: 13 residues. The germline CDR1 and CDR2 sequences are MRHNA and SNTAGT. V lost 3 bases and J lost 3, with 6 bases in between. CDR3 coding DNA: TGTGCCAGCAGTGATCGGGGCTACAATGAGCAGTTCTTC. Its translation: CASSDRGYNEQFF.

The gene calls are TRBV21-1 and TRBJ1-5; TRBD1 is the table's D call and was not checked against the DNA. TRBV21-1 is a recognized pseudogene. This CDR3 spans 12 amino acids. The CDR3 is CATQGPNQPQHF. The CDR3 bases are TGTGCCACCCAGGGTCCCAATCAGCCCCAGCATTTT.

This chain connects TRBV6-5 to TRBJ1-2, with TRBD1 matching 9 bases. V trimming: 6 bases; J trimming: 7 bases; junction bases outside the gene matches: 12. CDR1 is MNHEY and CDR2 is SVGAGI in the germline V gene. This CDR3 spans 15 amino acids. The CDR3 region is CASRRPGQGRGGYTF. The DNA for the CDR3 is TGTGCCAGCAGACGACCGGGACAGGGTAGGGGTGGCTACACCTTC.

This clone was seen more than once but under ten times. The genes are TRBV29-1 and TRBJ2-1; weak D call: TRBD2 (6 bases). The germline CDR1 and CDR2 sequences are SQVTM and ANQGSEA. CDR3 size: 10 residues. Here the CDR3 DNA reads TGCAGTGGTTTCGAGACTAGGCAGTTCTTC. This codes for CSGFETRQFF.

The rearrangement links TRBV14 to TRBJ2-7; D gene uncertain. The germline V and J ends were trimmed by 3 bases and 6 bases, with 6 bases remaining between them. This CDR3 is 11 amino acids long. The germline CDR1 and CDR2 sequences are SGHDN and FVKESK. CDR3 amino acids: CASSQASEQYF. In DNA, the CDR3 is TGTGCCAGCAGCCAGGCTTCCGAGCAGTACTTC.